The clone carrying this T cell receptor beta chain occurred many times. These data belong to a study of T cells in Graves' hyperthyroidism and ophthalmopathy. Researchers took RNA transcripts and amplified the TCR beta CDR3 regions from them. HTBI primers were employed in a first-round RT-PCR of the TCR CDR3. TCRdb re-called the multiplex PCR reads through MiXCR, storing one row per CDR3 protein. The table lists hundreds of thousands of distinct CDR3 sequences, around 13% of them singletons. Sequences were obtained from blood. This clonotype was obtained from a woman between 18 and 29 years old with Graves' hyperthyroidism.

The CDR3 DNA sequence: TGTGCCAGCTCACCAAGGGACCAAGAGACCCAGTACTTC. Translation gives CASSPRDQETQYF. The chain joins TRBV18 to TRBJ2-5; D unresolved. CDR3 length equals 13 residues. The germline V and J ends were trimmed by 2 bases and 0 bases, with 4 bases remaining between them. The germline gives CDR1 KGHSH, CDR2 LQKENI.